The 6 T cell receptor beta chains below were found in one sample sequenced in a study of OX40 agonist ivuxolimab in advanced cancers. Using immunoSEQ multiplex PCR, the repertoire was profiled, and TCRdb retains in-frame clones only, with some absent. The sample lists approximately 18,000 clones, over 70% occurring once. The source was CD4+ or CD8+ T cells sorted from blood, collected in a trial of the OX40 agonist ivuxolimab. These TCRs come from an adult with an advanced solid tumor such as melanoma, head and neck, liver or kidney cancer.

This sequence joins TRBV6-5 and TRBJ1-1; a possible D gene is TRBD1 (5 bases). Per the germline V gene, CDR1 is MNHEY and CDR2 is SVGAGI. The V end lost 0 bases, the J end lost 0 bases, and 8 bases lay between the germline ends. The CDR3 runs 15 residues. CDR3 bases: TGTGCCAGCAGTTACTCCTGGACAATGAACACTGAAGCTTTCTTT. Translating gives CASSYSWTMNTEAFF.

J is TRBJ1-3 and V is TRBV28; weak D call: TRBD1 (5 bases). V gave up 8 bases and J gave up 0 bases, with 23 bases separating them. The CDR3 runs to 18 residues. Germline V gene lookup returns CDR1 MDHEN and CDR2 SYDVKM. The CDR3 bases are TGTGCCAGCGCTAAGGGGTACAGTTACTTGAGCTCTGGAAACACCATATATTTT. It is translated as CASAKGYSYLSSGNTIYF.

This chain connects TRBV11-2 to TRBJ1-2; no clear D gene. Germline loops: CDR1 SGHAT, CDR2 FQNNGV. The CDR3 has 12 amino acids. Trimming pared 5 bases from V and 8 bases from J, leaving 12 bases between. The CDR3 region is CASSETRAGYTF. CDR3 sequence (DNA): TGTGCCAGCAGCGAAACACGGGCCGGCTACACCTTC. Looking up the rest from reference TRBV11-2 and TRBJ1-2 gives the full variable domain: EAGVAQSPRYKIIEKRQSVAFWCNPISGHATLYWYQQILGQGPKLLIQFQNNGVVDDSQLPKDRFSAERLKGVDSTLKIQPAKLEDSAVYLCASSETRAGYTFGSGTRLTVV.

The genes are TRBV7-9 and TRBJ2-1, with 7 bases matching TRBD2. The CDR3 totals 15 residues. From germline, CDR1 is SEHNR and CDR2 FQNEAQ (reference sequence). The trim removed 2 bases at V and 0 bases at J, leaving 1 base unmatched. CDR3 protein: CASSLSGDSYNEQFF. The CDR3 region has the DNA TGTGCCAGCAGCTTAAGCGGGGACTCCTACAATGAGCAGTTCTTC.

The J gene is TRBJ2-7, the V gene TRBV15; 10 positions match TRBD2. This CDR3 region has 17 residues. Germline CDR1 reads LNHNV; CDR2 reads YYDKDF (reference sequence). Germline trimming cut 5 bases from V and 3 bases from J; bases unmatched to any gene: 13. The CDR3 DNA reads as TGTGCCACCAGCGGAACCCTTTTAGCGGGAGGATACTACGAGCAGTACTTC. Translation gives CATSGTLLAGGYYEQYF.

Here the CDR3 reads CASSEGTGRDYEQYF. The CDR3 DNA follows: TGCGCCAGCAGTGAGGGGACAGGGCGCGACTACGAGCAGTACTTC. This chain uses TRBV10-1 with TRBJ2-7; the match to TRBD1 covers 9 bases. The J segment lost 3 bases and the V segment lost 2 bases, leaving 5 bases of the junction unmatched. CDR1 WNHNN and CDR2 SYGVQD come from the germline V gene (reference sequence). The CDR3 spans 15 residues.